The sequence of this TCR beta chain was determined in a study of identical twins (dated by TCRdb to the mid-2010s). Background for the entire study: TCR alpha and beta repertoires from monozygotic twins, unrelated adults of various ages and cord blood were deep-sequenced to test whether fetal clonotypes persist. Replicate twin experiments were performed at different times using different library preparation protocols to rule out contamination. Results the study describes overall, beyond this receptor: Compared with coincidental sharing between unrelated individuals, out-of-frame TCR alpha sequences shared between twins showed an excess of sequences with low generation probability. A weaker excess of twin sharing was found in beta out-of-frame sequences because the signal-to-noise ratio was lowered by fewer shared sequences. Abundant cord blood beta clonotypes carried fewer insertions; young adult naive repertoires showed a weaker similar trend, while memory repertoires showed none. Recombination models systematically underestimated out-of-frame TCR alpha sharing in monozygotic twins but agreed with sharing between unrelated individuals. Because the same donors could not be followed over many years, conclusions were based on cross-sectional statistical analysis. Invariant T cells such as MAIT and iNKT could partly confound zero-insertion analyses, though diverse VJ usage argued against this for most clonotypes.

Regarding this clonotype: It has no known antigen specificity. The input lacks base qualities; no much larger clone sits a single base away.

Receptor libraries were prepared by 5' RACE. The run used an Illumina HiSeq 2000. A universal primer binding site was added through template switching, and the final cDNA carried a unique molecular identifier so that TCR cDNA molecules could be counted accurately. First-strand cDNA for TCR alpha and beta chains was synthesized from specific primers in the conserved constant-segment region. To control for contamination, every cDNA library was double barcoded, receiving both a SMART-Mk sample barcode and Illumina barcodes. TruSeq adapter sequences along with Illumina sample barcodes were introduced in two successive PCR steps. The Illumina HiSeq platform was used with custom primers to sequence TCR alpha and beta cDNA libraries. Processing in the source paper ran as follows. MiGEC processed the raw reads to extract unique molecular identifiers, while MiXCR was used to determine the CDR3 positions. Recombination models were inferred per individual with the repgenHMM and IGoR tools using an EM algorithm. Shared clonotype analysis was performed with the tcR package in R, normalizing sharing by the product of cloneset sizes. Out-of-frame nonproductive sequences were analyzed to study raw recombination free of thymic and clonal selection effects. TCRdb's own reprocessing of the public reads used fastp at Q25 and MiXCR and kept productive beta chains. Rows are unified per CDR3 protein, each entry keeping the most common DNA and genes. The V and J calls and clone size are TCRdb's, not the authors'. The sample data list 450,000 or so distinct CDR3 sequences, and 20% to 25% of these were observed just once. 2.5% to 3.5% of the sample lies in the top ten.

All donors were healthy Caucasians. The twin cohort consisted of three pairs of female monozygotic twins, all aged about 18 to 29 years. Positive isolation kits from Invitrogen were used to isolate the CD4+ and CD8+ T cell populations. The CDR3, from cysteine to phenylalanine, totals 14 residues. Here the CDR3 DNA is all that survives: 42 bases in frame from base 1. From the germline V gene, CDR1 is ENHRY and CDR2 is SYGVKD. Trimming costs V 6 bases and J 1 base, and their ends lie 11 bases apart. These data were likewise used in another study, on T cells expressing NK-cell markers. Looking at the second paper: TCR beta-chain repertoires were profiled in sorted CD3+CD56+NKG2C+, CD3+CD56+NKG2C- and CD3+CD56-NKG2C+ T-cell subsets from roughly eight donors. Of the eight sequenced donors, seven were found to be HCMV-seropositive and one was found to be HCMV-seronegative. To restrict sorting to alphabetaTCR-expressing T cells, an anti-gammadeltaTCR antibody was added in several experiments. In roughly six donors, the dominant CD3+CD56+NKG2C+ clonotypes were among the top 10 CD8+ clonotypes and accounted for roughly 1.0-7.5% of CD8+ T cells. Those dominant clonotypes were again the most abundant among CD3+CD56-NKG2C+ cells in a few donors, at about 25-60.1%. It remained unclear whether the expanded NKG2C-expressing T cell clones were specific for HCMV antigens. All eight donors whose samples were sequenced were randomly selected healthy volunteers, three of them men and five women. HCMV serostatus was determined by detecting HCMV-specific IgG in serum with a commercial ELISA kit. Reads were demultiplexed and grouped by UMI with MIGEC, and clonotypes were assembled and quantified with MiTCR. To remove erroneous sequences, TCR cDNA sequences were retained only when supported by two or more reads. The tcR package was used for downstream repertoire analysis, and clonotypes were matched between fractions using CDR3 nucleotide sequence together with V segment. VDJmatch was used to annotate antigen specificity against VDJdb, with one amino acid substitution in CDR3 permitted.

The sample taken for sequencing was CD4+ T cells sorted from blood. This clonotype was obtained from a woman aged 18 to 35 in good health. The rearrangement joined TRBV10-3 to TRBJ2-3; the D gene is perhaps TRBD1 or TRBD2, as each covers 5 bases. The sequenced DNA: TGTGCCATCAGCCTGGGGGTTGGCACAGATACGCAGTATTTT. This encodes CAISLGVGTDTQYF.